These 19 T cell receptor beta chains were sequenced from one sample in a study of blood T cell repertoires in COVID-19. Assay used: immunoSEQ multiplex PCR; TCRdb lists only in-frame clones, some missing. This sample has about 360,000 clones, with 81% found just once. Sequencing input: peripheral blood. These receptors originate from a human donor with acute or convalescent COVID-19. The donor label of this sample is uncertain.

The chain has TRBV7-9 and TRBJ2-3, with D possibly matching TRBD2 (6 bases). V shed 1 base and J shed 0 bases, with 8 bases lying between them. Germline-derived CDR1 and CDR2 are SEHNR and FQNEAQ (reference sequence). This CDR3 has 15 amino acids. The CDR3 DNA reads as TGTGCCAGCAGCTTAGGCGGGGTTAGCACAGATACGCAGTATTTT. Translating gives CASSLGGVSTDTQYF.

V usage is TRBV9 and J usage is TRBJ2-3; 13 nucleotides align to TRBD2. The CDR3 totals 15 residues. J was trimmed by 3 bases and V by 3 bases; bases with no gene match: 1. Germline V CDR1 and CDR2: SGDLS, YYNGEE. This chain's CDR3 is CASSGTSGRTDTQYF. Written as DNA, the CDR3 is TGTGCCAGCAGCGGGACTAGCGGGAGAACAGATACGCAGTATTTT.

The CDR3 coding sequence is TGCAGCTTGGGCGAGCGGGATACGCAGTATTTT. It is translated as CSLGERDTQYF. The V and J genes are TRBV29-1 and TRBJ2-3; a weak D match, TRBD2 (5 bases). The CDR3 covers 11 residues. The germline gives CDR1 SQVTM, CDR2 ANQGSEA. Deletions cut 8 bases from V and 6 bases from J, with 12 bases between.

This chain uses TRBV5-1 with TRBJ2-3; D ambiguous. Germline V gives CDR1 SGHRS, CDR2 YFSETQ. The CDR3 length is 13 residues. Trimming left V 4 bases short and J 12 bases short, with 18 bases between. CDR3 loop: CASSTHHGPTQYF. The CDR3 coding sequence is TGCGCCAGCAGCACCCACCACGGCCCGACACAGTATTTT.

V is TRBV6-6 and J is TRBJ2-1; TRBD2 matches at 9 bases. The junction had 7 bases not matched to a gene; V was cut back by 7 bases and J by 6 bases. Germline CDR1 is MNHNY and CDR2 is SVGAGI (reference sequence). The CDR3 length is 14 residues. The CDR3 is CASTLSGSGNEQFF. CDR3 nucleotides: TGTGCCAGCACCCTTAGCGGGAGTGGCAATGAGCAGTTCTTC.

V usage is TRBV24-1 and J usage is TRBJ2-2, with a weak D call TRBD1 (6 bases). The CDR3 spans 16 residues. Trimming stripped 3 bases from V and 2 bases from J, with 12 bases between. CDR1 and CDR2 (germline): KGHDR, SFDVKD. CDR3 DNA: TGTGCCACCAGTGATGCTCGGACAGCTAACACCGGGGAGCTGTTTTTT. It codes for CATSDARTANTGELFF.

The chain uses TRBV11-2 and TRBJ2-3; 9 nucleotides match TRBD1. The CDR3 runs 13 residues. The germline gives CDR1 SGHAT, CDR2 FQNNGV. After removal of 5 bases from V and 9 bases from J, the junction contained 6 bases not matched to a gene. In nucleotides, the CDR3 is TGTGCCAGCAGCCCACGGACAGGGGTCACGCAGTATTTT. Protein: CASSPRTGVTQYF.

The V call is TRBV4-2, the J call TRBJ1-3, with D perhaps matching TRBD1 (5 bases). Trimming took 3 bases from V and 2 from J, leaving 17 bases between them. The germline CDR1 and CDR2 sequences are LGHNA and YNFKEQ. The CDR3 contains 17 residues. CDR3: CASSQSYQGGAGNTIYF. CDR3 bases: TGTGCCAGCAGCCAGAGCTACCAGGGTGGGGCTGGAAACACCATATATTTT.

The chain uses TRBV28 and TRBJ1-2; weak D call: TRBD1 (5 bases). This CDR3 contains 13 residues. Germline values: CDR1 MDHEN, CDR2 SYDVKM. The ends were cut back, 3 bases at V and 8 bases at J, with 13 bases in the middle. DNA of the CDR3: TGTGCCAGCAGTTTGACAGATGTTGAGGGCTACACCTTC. Its translation: CASSLTDVEGYTF.

The chain uses TRBV30 and TRBJ2-2; D gene uncertain. V dropped 1 base and J dropped 6 bases, with 12 bases sitting between them. Germline V gives CDR1 GTSNPN, CDR2 SVGIG (reference sequence). The CDR3 spans 14 residues. CDR3 coding DNA: TGTGCCTGGAGTGGTGGGCTTCATCCCGGGGAGCTGTTTTTT. It codes for CAWSGGLHPGELFF.

Concerning this clone: Other nucleotide sequences from this sample produce the same CDR3. This sequence joins TRBV29-1 and TRBJ1-1; D may be TRBD1 (6 bases). Per the germline V gene, CDR1 is SQVTM and CDR2 is ANQGSEA. Between the trimmed V and J ends, which lost 5 bases and 2 bases, there was a span of 9 bases. The length of the CDR3 is 12 residues. The CDR3 DNA follows: TGCAGCGTTAGACAGGTAAACACTGAAGCTTTCTTT. Its translation is CSVRQVNTEAFF.

The table lists this clone with a few counts. The chain combines TRBV15 with TRBJ1-2; D gene unclear. The CDR3 has 15 amino acids. The germline CDR1 and CDR2 sequences are LNHNV and YYDKDF (reference sequence). Deletions cut 8 bases from V and 4 bases from J, with 20 bases between. CDR3 DNA: TGTGCCACCTCTCCCCCGGCGGAAAGATTCTATGGCTACACCTTC. Translation gives CATSPPAERFYGYTF. Based on the CDR3 plus reference TRBV15 and TRBJ1-2, the full variable domain is DAMVIQNPRYQVTQFGKPVTLSCSQTLNHNVMYWYQQKSSQAPKLLFHYYDKDFNNEADTPDNFQSRRPNTSFCFLDIRSPGLGDTAMYLCATSPPAERFYGYTFGSGTRLTVV.

This clone was counted a few times. The chain links TRBV2 to TRBJ1-4, with TRBD1 matching over 11 bases. The CDR3 is made up of 15 amino acids. Germline values: CDR1 SNHLY, CDR2 FYNNEI. V lost 3 bases, J lost 9 bases, and 6 bases stayed unmatched. CDR3 amino acids: CASSDNGTGGKKLFF. The CDR3 DNA reads as TGTGCCAGCAGTGATAATGGGACAGGGGGGAAAAAACTGTTTTTT.

The J gene is TRBJ2-2, the V gene TRBV7-2, with TRBD1 as a possible D gene (6 bases). Germline values: CDR1 SGHTA, CDR2 FQGNSA. The CDR3 totals 14 residues. Trimming took off 5 bases at V and 7 bases at J, with 14 bases between the two ends. CDR3 nucleotides: TGTGCCAGCAGCAAACAGGGTTTCGGCGGGGAGCTGTTTTTT. Translating it yields CASSKQGFGGELFF.

This chain connects TRBV10-3 to TRBJ2-7; TRBD1 matches at 7 bases. The CDR3 totals 11 residues. The germline V gene encodes CDR1 ENHRY and CDR2 SYGVKD. The V segment lost 8 bases and the J segment 7 bases; nucleotides outside the gene matches: 5. The CDR3 nucleotides read TGTGCCATCGGGGGACAGACAGAGCAGTACTTC. Its translation is CAIGGQTEQYF.

This chain uses TRBV29-1 with TRBJ2-1; TRBD1 matches at 9 bases. The germline V gene encodes CDR1 SQVTM and CDR2 ANQGSEA. The CDR3 covers 14 residues. With 7 bases clipped from V and 3 bases from J, the junction kept 7 bases outside the gene matches. This CDR3 is CSGRDRAHYNEQFF. In DNA form, the CDR3 reads TGCAGCGGACGGGACAGGGCCCACTACAATGAGCAGTTCTTC.

V gene TRBV25-1 combines with J gene TRBJ1-3; D is perhaps TRBD1 (6 bases). Germline V gene sequence: CDR1 MGHDK, CDR2 SYGVNS. Trimming took off 6 bases at V and 4 bases at J, with 19 bases between the two ends. The CDR3 sequence is 16 residues long. The CDR3 bases are TGTGCCAGCAGCGCCACACAGGGTCAGGGCGGAAACACCATATATTTT. Encoded protein: CASSATQGQGGNTIYF.

The J gene is TRBJ2-7, the V gene TRBV4-1, with a weak D call TRBD1 (6 bases). V shed 0 bases and J shed 3 bases, with 15 bases lying between them. This CDR3 is built from 16 residues. The germline CDR1 and CDR2 sequences are MGHRA and YSYEKL. In nucleotides, the CDR3 is TGCGCCAGCAGCCAAGATCCGGCAGGGGCGGTCTACGAGCAGTACTTC. Protein: CASSQDPAGAVYEQYF.

This clone occurred a few times. This sequence joins TRBV19 and TRBJ1-2; TRBD1 aligns across 10 bases. This CDR3 has 16 amino acids. V trimming: 5 bases; J trimming: 7 bases; junction bases outside the gene matches: 13. CDR1 is LNHDA, CDR2 SQIVND, per germline (reference sequence). CDR3 region: CASSLGGTGASRGYTF. DNA of the CDR3: TGTGCCAGTAGTTTGGGGGGGACAGGGGCATCTCGTGGCTACACCTTC.